This TCR beta chain emerged from a study of response to subunit inactivated influenza vaccine. Broader study findings: The authors put forward the suggestion that each seasonal influenza vaccination may bring in only a limited number of new T cells.

Per the germline V gene, CDR1 is SGHTA and CDR2 is FQGNSA. This CDR3 is 13 amino acids long. The V end was cut by 1 base, the J end by 4 bases, with 5 bases between. This clonotype was counted at least ten times. Its antigen remains unknown. TCRdb redid the calling of the RT-PCR reads with MiXCR, one entry per CDR3 protein. The data show under 550,000 distinct CDR3 sequences, 7.6% seen once. Here the sequenced sample was PBMCs from blood, taken less than 25 months after vaccination. The clonotype comes from a man between 50 and 70 years old who received an inactivated influenza vaccine. The chain links TRBV7-2 to TRBJ2-4; no firm D call. The CDR3 bases are TGTGCCAGCAGCTTAGACCCGAAAAACATTCAGTACTTC. It specifies CASSLDPKNIQYF.